A selection of T cell receptor beta chains follows, all from one sample in a study of blood T cell repertoires in COVID-19. The protocol was immunoSEQ multiplex PCR, while the TCRdb copy is restricted to in-frame clones and leaves out a portion. Altogether about 150,000 clones are present, roughly 83% being singletons, with the ten largest covering more than 4.5%. Sample: PBMCs or T cells enriched from blood (not recorded which). Receptors were obtained from a man aged 65-85 years who had been exposed to COVID-19. Each CDR3 is given with its conserved first and last residue. A D gene is named only where the DNA matches it firmly. Rows give clone size only sometimes, using once, few, many, or a class for an expanded clone.

V	size	J	D	DNA	CDR3
TRBV7-8	-	TRBJ1-2	-	TGTGCCAGCTCCCTGACGAGGGACTATGGCTACACCTTC	CASSLTRDYGYTF
TRBV4-3	-	TRBJ1-2	TRBD1	TGCGCCAGCAGCCAAGATCGGCAGGGGGCTGGCTACACCTTC	CASSQDRQGAGYTF
TRBV27	-	TRBJ1-1	-	TGTGCCAGCAGTGCAGGGGTAACTGAAGCTTTCTTT	CASSAGVTEAFF
TRBV5-1	-	TRBJ1-2	-	TGCGCCAGCAGCTTCGAGAACGGAGGACTGGTTGGCTACACCTTC	CASSFENGGLVGYTF
TRBV4-3	-	TRBJ1-3	-	TGCGCCAGCAGCCAAGATGGGCGTCTGGTAGACACCATATATTTT	CASSQDGRLVDTIYF
TRBV5-1	once	TRBJ2-7	-	TGCGCCAGCAGCTTGGGCCAGCCTGGGCCCTACGAGCAGTACTTC	CASSLGQPGPYEQYF
TRBV6-2/TRBV6-3	few	TRBJ1-2	-	TGTGCCAGCAGTTCAAACTCCCGTGGCTACACCTTC	CASSSNSRGYTF
TRBV5-1	-	TRBJ2-4	TRBD2	TGCGCCAGCAGCTTGGCCCAGATGACCGGGACTAGCGGAGGCATTCAGTACTTC	CASSLAQMTGTSGGIQYF
TRBV6-5	-	TRBJ1-5	-	TGTGCCAGCAGCTGGACAGCCAGCAATCAGCCCCAGCATTTT	CASSWTASNQPQHF
TRBV7-2	few	TRBJ2-7	TRBD2	TGTGCCAGCAGCTTATCTGGGGCGGGAGGGTACGAGCAGTACTTC	CASSLSGAGGYEQYF
TRBV4-3	-	TRBJ2-2	TRBD1	TGCGCCAGCAGCCAAGACTTGGCAGGGGGAATGAACACCGGGGAGCTGTTTTTT	CASSQDLAGGMNTGELFF
TRBV4-2	-	TRBJ2-6	-	TGTGCCAGCAGCCAAGATCTGAGGAGTTCTGGGGCCAACGTCCTGACTTTC	CASSQDLRSSGANVLTF
TRBV4-3	-	TRBJ2-5	-	TGCGCCAGCAGCCAAGATATGTCAGGGGTAGAGACCCAGTACTTC	CASSQDMSGVETQYF
TRBV3-1/TRBV3-2	-	TRBJ1-2	-	TGTGCCAGCAGCCAAGGAGGCACCTTTGCTGATTATGGCTACACCTTC	CASSQGGTFADYGYTF
TRBV20-1	-	TRBJ1-2	-	TGCAGTGCTAGAGATCGGGGGGGCTACACCTTC	CSARDRGGYTF
TRBV6-5	-	TRBJ2-7	TRBD1	TGTGCCACTAGGGGGCAGGGAGCCTACGAGCAGTACTTC	CATRGQGAYEQYF
TRBV4-3	-	TRBJ2-1	TRBD2	TGCGCCAGCAGCCAGGGACTAGCGGGAACGTATGAGCAGTTCTTC	CASSQGLAGTYEQFF
TRBV7-2	-	TRBJ1-2	-	TGTGCCAGCAGCTTAGGGGCAGACTATGGCTACACCTTC	CASSLGADYGYTF
TRBV9	once	TRBJ2-5	TRBD1	TGTGCCAGCAGCACGTGGACAGGGGAAGAGACCCAGTACTTC	CASSTWTGEETQYF
TRBV2	few	TRBJ2-1	-	TGTGCCAGCAGTGAGCAATACTACACTGAGCAGTTCTTC	CASSEQYYTEQFF
TRBV25-1	-	TRBJ2-7	-	TGTGCCACCAAGGGGCAGGACTACGAGCAGTACTTC	CATKGQDYEQYF
TRBV7-2	once	TRBJ1-4	-	TGTGCCAGCAGCGAAGCGGGGTTAAATGAAAAACTGTTTTTT	CASSEAGLNEKLFF
TRBV10-1	-	TRBJ2-7	TRBD2	TGCGCCAGCAGTGAGCCACTAGCGAAAGCCTACGAGCAGTACTTC	CASSEPLAKAYEQYF
TRBV7-2	-	TRBJ1-6	TRBD1	TGTGCCAGCAGCTTAGCCGGACAGGGGAATTCACCCCTCCACTTT	CASSLAGQGNSPLHF
TRBV7-2	-	TRBJ2-2	TRBD1	TGTGCCAGCAGCCTGGACAGGGGGACCGGGGAGCTGTTTTTT	CASSLDRGTGELFF
TRBV19	-	TRBJ2-7	TRBD1	TGTGCCAGTAGTATTCGCCGGGGGACAGGGTCTGAAGAGCAGTACTTC	CASSIRRGTGSEEQYF
TRBV19	-	TRBJ2-7	TRBD1	TGTGCCAGTAGTAAGGGGTATACGGGACAGGGGACCGAGCAGTACTTC	CASSKGYTGQGTEQYF
TRBV12-3/TRBV12-4	-	TRBJ1-4	-	TGTGCCAGCCAAAAGGGCGGAGGTGAAAAACTGTTTTTT	CASQKGGGEKLFF
TRBV6-6	once	TRBJ1-6	-	TGTGCCAGCAGTTTGTGGGGCTCTTCACCCCTCCACTTT	CASSLWGSSPLHF
TRBV21-1	-	TRBJ1-2	-	TGTGCCATGCTTCGCCCAGCAGCAAAAAGCCCGAGGATGAGCTATGGCTACACCTTC	CAMLRPAAKSPRMSYGYTF
TRBV19	-	TRBJ2-6	-	TGTGCCAGCTCTGCAGAAGGGGTTCCTGGGGCCAACGTCCTGACTTTC	CASSAEGVPGANVLTF
TRBV7-2	-	TRBJ2-7	-	TGTGCCAGCAGCCCATCCCGAGGGGGTTGGACAGAGTACGAGCAGTACTTC	CASSPSRGGWTEYEQYF
TRBV28	-	TRBJ2-7	TRBD1	TGTGCCAGCAGTTCATCCGGGACAGGGGTGAGAAACGAGCAGTACTTC	CASSSSGTGVRNEQYF
TRBV19	-	TRBJ2-1	-	TGTGCCAGTAGTCCTCGGACGGGGTTGGCCGAGCAGTTCTTC	CASSPRTGLAEQFF
TRBV4-2	-	TRBJ1-2	-	TGTGCCAGCAGCCAAGACGAAGGAGCTAACTATGGCTACACCTTC	CASSQDEGANYGYTF
TRBV19	few	TRBJ2-1	-	TGTGCCAGTAGTTCATTTCTAGAGATTCATGAGCAGTTCTTC	CASSSFLEIHEQFF
TRBV5-4	-	TRBJ2-1	-	TGTGCCAGCAGCGCCGACGCTAGCTCCTACAATGAGCAGTTCTTC	CASSADASSYNEQFF
TRBV4-3	few	TRBJ1-4	TRBD1	TGCGCCAGCAGCCAAGGACAGGGGGCGAATGAAAAACTGTTTTTT	CASSQGQGANEKLFF
TRBV5-1	-	TRBJ2-7	TRBD2	TGCGCCAGCAGCCCCCCGGGTAGCGGGAGCTCCTACGAGCAGTACTTC	CASSPPGSGSSYEQYF
TRBV3-1/TRBV3-2	-	TRBJ2-7	-	TGTGCCAGCAGCCAGTCAGGGATCTTCAACGAGCAGTACTTC	CASSQSGIFNEQYF
TRBV28	-	TRBJ2-7	-	TGTGCCAGCAGACCTTCAGGGATTAGATACGAGCAGTACTTC	CASRPSGIRYEQYF
TRBV6-2/TRBV6-3	-	TRBJ1-2	-	TGTGCCAGCAGTCCCCGGGGGGGGTCTAACTATGGCTACACCTTC	CASSPRGGSNYGYTF